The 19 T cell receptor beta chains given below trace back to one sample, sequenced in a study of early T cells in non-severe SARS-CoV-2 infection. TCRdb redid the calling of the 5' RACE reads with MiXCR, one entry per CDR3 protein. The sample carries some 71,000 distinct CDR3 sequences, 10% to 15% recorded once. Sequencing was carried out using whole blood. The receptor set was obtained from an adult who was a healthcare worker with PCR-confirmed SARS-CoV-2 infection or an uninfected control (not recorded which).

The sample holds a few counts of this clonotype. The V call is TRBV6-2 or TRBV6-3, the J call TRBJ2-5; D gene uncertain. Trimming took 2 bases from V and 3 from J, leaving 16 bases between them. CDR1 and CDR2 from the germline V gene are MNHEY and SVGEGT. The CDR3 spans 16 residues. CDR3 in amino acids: CASSYPGSHLKETQYF. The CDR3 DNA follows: TGTGCCAGCAGTTACCCCGGATCTCACTTAAAAGAGACCCAGTACTTC.

This chain's CDR3 is CASSFRRAGGNTGELFF. As DNA, the CDR3 is TGTGCCAGCAGTTTTCGTCGGGCAGGGGGGAACACCGGGGAGCTGTTTTTT. The chain joins TRBV12-3 or TRBV12-4 to TRBJ2-2, with 7 bases aligning to TRBD1. V shed 3 bases and J 1 base; nucleotides not matched to a gene: 8. The CDR3 loop spans 17 amino acids.

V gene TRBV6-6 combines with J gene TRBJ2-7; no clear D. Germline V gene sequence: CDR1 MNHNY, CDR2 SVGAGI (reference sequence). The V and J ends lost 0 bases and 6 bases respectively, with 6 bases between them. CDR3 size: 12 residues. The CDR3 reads CASSYSVGEQYF. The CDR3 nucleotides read TGTGCCAGCAGTTACTCGGTTGGCGAGCAGTACTTC.

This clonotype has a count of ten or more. As DNA, the CDR3 is TGTGCCAGCAGCCGAGTCGAGATACCGAGCACAGATACGCAGTATTTT. It encodes CASSRVEIPSTDTQYF. The chain joins TRBV7-6 to TRBJ2-3, with D uncertain. This CDR3 is 16 amino acids long. Germline loops: CDR1 SGHVS, CDR2 FNYEAQ. Trimming took off 5 bases at V and 0 bases at J, with 15 bases between the two ends.

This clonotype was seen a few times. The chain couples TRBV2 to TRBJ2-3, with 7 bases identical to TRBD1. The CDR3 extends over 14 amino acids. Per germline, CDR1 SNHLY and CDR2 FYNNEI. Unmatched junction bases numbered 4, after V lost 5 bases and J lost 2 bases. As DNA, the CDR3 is TGTGCCAGCAGTCGACAGGGAGACACAGATACGCAGTATTTT. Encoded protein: CASSRQGDTDTQYF.

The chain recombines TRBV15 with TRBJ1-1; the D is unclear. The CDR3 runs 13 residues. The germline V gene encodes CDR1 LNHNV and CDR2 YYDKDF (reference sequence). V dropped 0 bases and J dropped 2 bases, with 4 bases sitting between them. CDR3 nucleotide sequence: TGTGCCACCAGCAGAGATCCCAACACTGAAGCTTTCTTT. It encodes CATSRDPNTEAFF.

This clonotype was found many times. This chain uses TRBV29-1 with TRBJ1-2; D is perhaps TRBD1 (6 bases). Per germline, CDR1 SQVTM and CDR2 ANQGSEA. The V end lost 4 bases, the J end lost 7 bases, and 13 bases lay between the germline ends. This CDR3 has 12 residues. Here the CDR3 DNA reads TGCAGCGTTGGGGGGCAGGGGTCTGGCTACACCTTC. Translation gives CSVGGQGSGYTF. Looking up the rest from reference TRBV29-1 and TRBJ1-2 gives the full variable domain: SAVISQKPSRDICQRGTSLTIQCQVDSQVTMMFWYRQQPGQSLTLIATANQGSEATYESGFVIDKFPISRPNLTFSTLTVSNMSPEDSSIYLCSVGGQGSGYTFGSGTRLTVV.

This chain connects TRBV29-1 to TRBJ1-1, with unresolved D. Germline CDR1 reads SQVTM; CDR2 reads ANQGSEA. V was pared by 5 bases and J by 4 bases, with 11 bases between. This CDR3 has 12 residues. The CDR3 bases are TGCAGCGTTATAGGGCTGGGCACTGAAGCTTTCTTT. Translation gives CSVIGLGTEAFF.

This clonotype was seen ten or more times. This chain's CDR3 is CASSLASTGGYNEQFF. CDR3 nucleotide sequence: TGTGCCAGCAGCTTAGCGTCGACGGGAGGATACAATGAGCAGTTCTTC. The rearrangement joins TRBV7-2 to TRBJ2-1, with TRBD2 identical over 7 bases. The CDR3 is made up of 16 amino acids. Germline assignment: CDR1 SGHTA and CDR2 FQGNSA. J lost 4 bases, V lost 0 bases, and 6 bases had no gene match.

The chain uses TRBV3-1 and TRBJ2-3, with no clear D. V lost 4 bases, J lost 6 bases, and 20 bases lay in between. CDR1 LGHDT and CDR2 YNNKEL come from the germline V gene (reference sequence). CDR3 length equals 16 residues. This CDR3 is CASSPRALRDLDTQYF. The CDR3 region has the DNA TGTGCCAGCAGCCCCCGGGCTTTGCGTGATTTGGATACGCAGTATTTT.

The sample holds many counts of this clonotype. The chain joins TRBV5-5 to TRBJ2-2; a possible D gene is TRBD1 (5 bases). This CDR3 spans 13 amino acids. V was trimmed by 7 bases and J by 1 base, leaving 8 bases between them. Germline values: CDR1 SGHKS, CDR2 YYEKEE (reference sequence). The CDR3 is CASAGMNTGELFF. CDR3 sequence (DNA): TGTGCCAGCGCAGGGATGAACACCGGGGAGCTGTTTTTT.

CDR3 sequence: CSVAVPGDIYTDTQYF. In DNA, the CDR3 is TGCAGCGTTGCTGTTCCGGGGGACATCTACACAGATACGCAGTATTTT. The chain joins TRBV29-1 to TRBJ2-3; D may be TRBD1 or TRBD2 (6 bases each). Germline values: CDR1 SQVTM, CDR2 ANQGSEA. The CDR3 has 16 residues. The V and J ends lost 4 bases and 2 bases respectively, with 19 bases between them.

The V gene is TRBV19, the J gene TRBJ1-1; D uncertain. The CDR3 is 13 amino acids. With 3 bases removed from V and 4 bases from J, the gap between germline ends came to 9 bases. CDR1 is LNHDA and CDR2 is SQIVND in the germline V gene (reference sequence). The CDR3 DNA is TGTGCCAGTAGTATGGCACGGATCACTGAAGCTTTCTTT. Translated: CASSMARITEAFF.

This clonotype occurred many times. For the CDR3, the DNA is TGCAGCGCTGCTTACTCCTACAATGAGCAGTTCTTC. Translation gives CSAAYSYNEQFF. The rearrangement uses TRBV29-1 and TRBJ2-1; D is unresolved. CDR3 length: 12 amino acids. Deletions cut 7 bases from V and 0 bases from J, with 7 bases between. Germline lookup yields CDR1 SQVTM and CDR2 ANQGSEA.

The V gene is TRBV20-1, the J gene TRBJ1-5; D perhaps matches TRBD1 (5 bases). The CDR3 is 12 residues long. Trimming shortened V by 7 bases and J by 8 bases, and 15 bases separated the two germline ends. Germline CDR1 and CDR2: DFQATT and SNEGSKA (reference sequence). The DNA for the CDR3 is TGCAGTGTCTCGCCGGGGCTGGAGCCCCAGCATTTT. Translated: CSVSPGLEPQHF.

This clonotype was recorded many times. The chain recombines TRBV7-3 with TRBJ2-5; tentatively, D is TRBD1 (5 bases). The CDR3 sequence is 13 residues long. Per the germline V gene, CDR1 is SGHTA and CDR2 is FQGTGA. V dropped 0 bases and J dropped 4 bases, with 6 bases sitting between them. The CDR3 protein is CASSLTGAETQYF. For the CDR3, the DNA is TGTGCCAGCAGCTTAACAGGGGCAGAGACCCAGTACTTC.

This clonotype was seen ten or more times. Here the CDR3 reads CASSQPTGGQETQYF. Here the CDR3 DNA reads TGTGCCAGCAGCCAACCGACAGGGGGCCAAGAGACCCAGTACTTC. This chain links TRBV5-4 with TRBJ2-5; 9 positions match TRBD1. CDR1 is SGHNT and CDR2 is YYREEE in the germline V gene (reference sequence). J was trimmed by 1 base and V by 4 bases; bases with no gene match: 5. The CDR3 runs 15 residues.

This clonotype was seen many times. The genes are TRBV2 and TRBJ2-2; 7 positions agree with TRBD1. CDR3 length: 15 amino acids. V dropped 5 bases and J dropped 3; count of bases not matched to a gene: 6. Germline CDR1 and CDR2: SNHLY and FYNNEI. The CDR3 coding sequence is TGTGCCAGCAGTCCGACAGGGTTGGACACCGGGGAGCTGTTTTTT. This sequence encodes CASSPTGLDTGELFF.

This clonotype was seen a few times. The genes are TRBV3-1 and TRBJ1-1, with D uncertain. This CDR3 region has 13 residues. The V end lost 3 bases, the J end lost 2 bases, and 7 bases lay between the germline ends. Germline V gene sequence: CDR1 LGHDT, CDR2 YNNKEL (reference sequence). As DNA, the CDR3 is TGTGCCAGCAGCCAGAAACTAAACACTGAAGCTTTCTTT. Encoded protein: CASSQKLNTEAFF.